What follows is one TCR beta chain and its context. CDR3 length: 15 amino acids. The ends lost 6 bases at V and 5 bases at J; junction bases unmatched: 5. Germline V gene data show CDR1 as MNHEY and CDR2 as SVGAGI. TCRdb used MiXCR to reprocess the 5' RACE reads, holding one entry per CDR3 protein. The sample holds about 96,000 distinct CDR3 sequences, roughly a sixth seen once. The data stem from a study of T cells of healthy individuals. The V and J genes are TRBV6-5 and TRBJ1-4; 11 nucleotides align to TRBD1. This clonotype was obtained from a human donor in good health. In nucleotides, the CDR3 is TGTGCCAGCAGCACCGGACAGGGGGCGAATGAAAAACTGTTTTTT. Its translation is CASSTGQGANEKLFF.